This is a list of T cell receptor beta chains from one sample in a study of blood T cell repertoires in COVID-19. Sequencing was performed with immunoSEQ multiplex PCR; in TCRdb, only in-frame clones are kept and a portion is missing. The sample includes about 140,000 clones, about 82% of them seen just once. The sequencing sample was made of peripheral blood. The source is a man aged 50 to 60 with acute or convalescent COVID-19. The CDR3 runs from the conserved cysteine through the conserved F or W. D genes are given only for firm matches. The size field is filled for only some rows; it gives once, few, many or a size class.

CDR3 protein	CDR3 DNA	clone size	D gene	V gene	J gene
CATSRDLTSGRGEQFF	TGTGCCACCAGCAGAGATCTGACTAGCGGGAGAGGTGAGCAGTTCTTC	NA	TRBD2	TRBV15	TRBJ2-1
CASNRGHEQYF	TGTGCCAGTAACAGGGGCCACGAGCAGTACTTC	NA	TRBD1	TRBV6-5	TRBJ2-7
CASSMSKSYEQYF	TGTGCCAGTAGTATGAGCAAATCCTACGAGCAGTACTTC	NA	NA	TRBV19	TRBJ2-7
CSASSVAMTVNTEAFF	TGCAGTGCTAGTAGCGTAGCGATGACTGTGAACACTGAAGCTTTCTTT	NA	NA	TRBV20-1	TRBJ1-1
CASSFGRGGYEQYF	TGTGCCAGCAGCTTTGGGCGAGGGGGCTACGAGCAGTACTTC	NA	NA	TRBV7-6	TRBJ2-7
CASSLNTGTTEAFF	TGTGCCAGCAGCTTAAATACAGGGACCACTGAAGCTTTCTTT	NA	NA	TRBV7-9	TRBJ1-1
CASSLDRGAHGYTF	TGTGCCAGCAGCTTGGACAGGGGAGCTCATGGCTACACCTTC	NA	TRBD1	TRBV11-2	TRBJ1-2
CASSLAGAAVEQFF	TGTGCCAGCAGTTTAGCGGGGGCGGCAGTAGAGCAGTTCTTC	NA	NA	TRBV27	TRBJ2-1
CASSEASRNGGYTF	TGTGCCAGCAGTGAAGCGTCCAGGAATGGTGGCTACACCTTC	NA	NA	TRBV6-1	TRBJ1-2
CASSQVPVSGANVLTF	TGTGCCAGCAGCCAAGTACCGGTTTCTGGGGCCAACGTCCTGACTTTC	NA	NA	TRBV3-1/TRBV3-2	TRBJ2-6
CASSYSIGKTNTEAFF	TGTGCCAGCAGTTACTCGATCGGGAAAACAAACACTGAAGCTTTCTTT	NA	NA	TRBV6-5	TRBJ1-1
CASSSGTGRTAEAFF	TGTGCCAGCAGCTCCGGGACAGGTCGGACCGCTGAAGCTTTCTTT	NA	TRBD1	TRBV11-3	TRBJ1-1
CASSLWGHNQPQHF	TGTGCCAGCAGCTTGTGGGGGCACAATCAGCCCCAGCATTTT	few	NA	TRBV5-6	TRBJ1-5
CASSYDRGDSPLHF	TGTGCCAGCAGCTATGACAGGGGGGATTCACCCCTCCACTTT	few	TRBD1	TRBV5-4	TRBJ1-6
CASSEQGQWWGQPQHF	TGTGCCAGCAGTGAACAGGGGCAGTGGTGGGGTCAGCCCCAGCATTTT	NA	NA	TRBV6-1	TRBJ1-5
CASSLPAGSSGANVLTF	TGTGCCAGCAGTTTACCGGCAGGGTCCTCTGGGGCCAACGTCCTGACTTTC	NA	NA	TRBV28	TRBJ2-6